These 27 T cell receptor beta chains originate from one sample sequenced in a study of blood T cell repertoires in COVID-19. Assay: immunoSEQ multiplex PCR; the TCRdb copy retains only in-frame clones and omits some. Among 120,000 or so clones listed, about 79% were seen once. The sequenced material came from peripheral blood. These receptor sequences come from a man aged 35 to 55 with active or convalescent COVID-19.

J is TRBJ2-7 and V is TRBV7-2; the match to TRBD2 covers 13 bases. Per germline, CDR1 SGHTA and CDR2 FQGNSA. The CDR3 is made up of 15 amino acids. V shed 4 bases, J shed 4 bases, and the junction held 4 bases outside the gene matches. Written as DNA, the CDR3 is TGTGCCAGCAGCTCACTAGCGGGAGGGCTATACGAGCAGTACTTC. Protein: CASSSLAGGLYEQYF.

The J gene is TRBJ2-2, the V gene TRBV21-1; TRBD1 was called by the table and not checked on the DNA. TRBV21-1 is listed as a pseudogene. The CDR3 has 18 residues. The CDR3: CASSTGTGIGERAGELFF. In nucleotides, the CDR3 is TGTGCCAGCAGCACGGGGACAGGGATCGGTGAAAGAGCCGGGGAGCTGTTTTTT.

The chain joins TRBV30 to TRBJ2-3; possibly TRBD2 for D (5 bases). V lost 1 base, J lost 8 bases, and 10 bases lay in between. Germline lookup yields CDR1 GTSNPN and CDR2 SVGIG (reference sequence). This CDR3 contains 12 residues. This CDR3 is CAWSEASSTQYF. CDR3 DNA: TGTGCCTGGAGTGAGGCTAGCTCTACGCAGTATTTT.

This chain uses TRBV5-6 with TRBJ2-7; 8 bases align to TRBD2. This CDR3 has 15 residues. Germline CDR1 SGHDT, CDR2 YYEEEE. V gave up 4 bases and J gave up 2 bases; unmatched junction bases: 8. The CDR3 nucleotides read TGTGCCAGCAGCCGGGGGGAGCGGGAGACCTACGAGCAGTACTTC. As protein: CASSRGERETYEQYF.

CDR3 protein: CASSVGGGRNEQYF. Written as DNA, the CDR3 is TGTGCCAGCAGCGTAGGTGGGGGGAGGAACGAGCAGTACTTC. The chain is built from TRBV9 and TRBJ2-7, with a tentative D call TRBD2 (6 bases). V was shortened by 0 bases and J by 5 bases, with 12 bases between the two germline ends. Germline values: CDR1 SGDLS, CDR2 YYNGEE. The CDR3 runs 14 residues.

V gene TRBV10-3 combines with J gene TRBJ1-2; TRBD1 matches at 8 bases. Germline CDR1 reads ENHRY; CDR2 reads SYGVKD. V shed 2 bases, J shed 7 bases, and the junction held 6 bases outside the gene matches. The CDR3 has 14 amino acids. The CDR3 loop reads CAISETGGVAGYTF. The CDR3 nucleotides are TGTGCCATCAGTGAGACAGGGGGTGTTGCTGGCTACACCTTC.

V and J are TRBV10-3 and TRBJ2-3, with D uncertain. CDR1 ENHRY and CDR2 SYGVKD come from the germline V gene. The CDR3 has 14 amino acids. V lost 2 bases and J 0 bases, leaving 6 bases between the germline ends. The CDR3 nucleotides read TGTGCCATCAGTGAGGCCACTAGCACAGATACGCAGTATTTT. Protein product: CAISEATSTDTQYF.

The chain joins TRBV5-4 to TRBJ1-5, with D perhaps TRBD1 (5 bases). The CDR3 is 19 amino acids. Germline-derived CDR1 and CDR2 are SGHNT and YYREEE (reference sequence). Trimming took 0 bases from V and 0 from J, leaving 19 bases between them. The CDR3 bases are TGTGCCAGCAGCTTGGGGGGCAGGATACCGTACTATAGCAATCAGCCCCAGCATTTT. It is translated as CASSLGGRIPYYSNQPQHF.

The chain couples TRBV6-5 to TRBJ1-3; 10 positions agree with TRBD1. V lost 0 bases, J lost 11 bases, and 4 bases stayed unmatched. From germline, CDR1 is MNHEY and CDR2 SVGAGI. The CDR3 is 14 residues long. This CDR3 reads CASSYSRDRGSIYF. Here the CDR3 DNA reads TGTGCCAGCAGTTACTCTCGGGACAGGGGCTCCATATATTTT.

The CDR3 nucleotides read TGCGCCAGCAGCCAAGAACTGCAGGGGGCTAGTGGCTACACCTTC. It codes for CASSQELQGASGYTF. This chain links TRBV4-3 with TRBJ1-2; 8 nucleotides line up with TRBD1. The CDR3 loop spans 15 amino acids. Trimming took 0 bases from V and 7 from J; bases not matched to a gene: 7. Looked up from germline, CDR1 is LGHNA and CDR2 is YSLEER.

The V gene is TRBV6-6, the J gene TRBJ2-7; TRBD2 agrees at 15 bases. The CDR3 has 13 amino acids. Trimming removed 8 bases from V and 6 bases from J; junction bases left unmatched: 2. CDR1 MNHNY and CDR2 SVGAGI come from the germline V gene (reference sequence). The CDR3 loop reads CASGTSGRSEQYF. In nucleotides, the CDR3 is TGTGCCAGCGGGACTAGCGGGAGGAGCGAGCAGTACTTC.

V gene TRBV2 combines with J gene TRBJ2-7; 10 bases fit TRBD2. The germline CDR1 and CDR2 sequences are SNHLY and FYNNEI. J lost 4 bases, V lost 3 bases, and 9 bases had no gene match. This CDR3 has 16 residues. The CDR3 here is CASSDPASGSQYEQYF. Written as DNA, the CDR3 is TGTGCCAGCAGTGATCCGGCTAGCGGGAGTCAGTACGAGCAGTACTTC.

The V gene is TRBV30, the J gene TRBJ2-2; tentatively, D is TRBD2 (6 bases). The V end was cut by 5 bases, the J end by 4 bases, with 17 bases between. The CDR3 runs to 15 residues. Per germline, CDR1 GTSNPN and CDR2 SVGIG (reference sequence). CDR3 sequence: CAWARGGILTGELFF. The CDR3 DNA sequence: TGTGCCTGGGCCCGAGGAGGGATTCTCACCGGGGAGCTGTTTTTT.

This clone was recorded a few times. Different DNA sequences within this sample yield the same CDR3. The CDR3 is CASSLDRGYGYTF. DNA of the CDR3: TGCGCCAGCAGCTTAGACAGGGGCTATGGCTACACCTTC. V gene TRBV5-1 combines with J gene TRBJ1-2; 8 bases are a match to TRBD1. The germline gives CDR1 SGHRS, CDR2 YFSETQ. The CDR3 sequence is 13 residues long. Trimming removed 2 bases from V and 4 bases from J; junction bases left unmatched: 1.

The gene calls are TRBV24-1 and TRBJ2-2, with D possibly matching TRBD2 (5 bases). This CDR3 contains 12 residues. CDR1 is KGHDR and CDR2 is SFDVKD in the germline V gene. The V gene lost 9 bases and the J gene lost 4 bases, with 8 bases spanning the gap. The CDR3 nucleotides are TGTGCCACCGGACGGGGCACCGGGGAGCTGTTTTTT. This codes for CATGRGTGELFF.

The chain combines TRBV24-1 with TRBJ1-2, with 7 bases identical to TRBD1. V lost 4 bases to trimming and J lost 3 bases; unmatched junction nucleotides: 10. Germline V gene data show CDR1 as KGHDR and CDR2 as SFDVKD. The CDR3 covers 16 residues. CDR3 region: CATSDFTSGTDYGYTF. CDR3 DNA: TGTGCCACCAGTGACTTTACGTCCGGGACAGACTATGGCTACACCTTC.

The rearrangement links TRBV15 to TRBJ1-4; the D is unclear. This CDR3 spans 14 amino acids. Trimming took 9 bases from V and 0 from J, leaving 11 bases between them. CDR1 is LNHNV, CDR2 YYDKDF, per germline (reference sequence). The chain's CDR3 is CATEWEPTNEKLFF. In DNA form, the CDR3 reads TGTGCCACTGAGTGGGAGCCAACTAATGAAAAACTGTTTTTT. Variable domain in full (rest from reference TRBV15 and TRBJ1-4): DAMVIQNPRYQVTQFGKPVTLSCSQTLNHNVMYWYQQKSSQAPKLLFHYYDKDFNNEADTPDNFQSRRPNTSFCFLDIRSPGLGDTAMYLCATEWEPTNEKLFFGSGTQLSVL.

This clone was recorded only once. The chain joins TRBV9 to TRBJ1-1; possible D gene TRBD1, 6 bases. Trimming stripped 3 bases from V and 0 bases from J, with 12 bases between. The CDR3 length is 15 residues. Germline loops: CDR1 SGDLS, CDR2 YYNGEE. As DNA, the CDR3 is TGTGCCAGCAGCGCCATCAGGGGTATGAACACTGAAGCTTTCTTT. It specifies CASSAIRGMNTEAFF.

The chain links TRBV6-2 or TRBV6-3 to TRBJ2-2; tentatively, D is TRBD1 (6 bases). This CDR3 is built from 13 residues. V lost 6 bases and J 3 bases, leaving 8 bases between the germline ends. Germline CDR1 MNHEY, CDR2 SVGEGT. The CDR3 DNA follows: TGTGCCAGCAGCCACAGGGACACCGGGGAGCTGTTTTTT. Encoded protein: CASSHRDTGELFF.

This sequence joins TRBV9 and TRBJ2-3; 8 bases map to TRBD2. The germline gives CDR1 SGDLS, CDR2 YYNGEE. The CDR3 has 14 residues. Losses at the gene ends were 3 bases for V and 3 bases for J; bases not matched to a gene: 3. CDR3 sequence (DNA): TGTGCCAGCAGCGCTCGACTAGCGACAGATACGCAGTATTTT. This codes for CASSARLATDTQYF.

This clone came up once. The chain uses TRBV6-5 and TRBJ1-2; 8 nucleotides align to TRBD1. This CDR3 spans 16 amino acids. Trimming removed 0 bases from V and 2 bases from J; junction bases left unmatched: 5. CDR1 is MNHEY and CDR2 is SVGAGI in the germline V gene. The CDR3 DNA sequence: TGTGCCAGCAGTTACTCGGCAGGGGGCCAAAACTATGGCTACACCTTC. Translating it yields CASSYSAGGQNYGYTF.

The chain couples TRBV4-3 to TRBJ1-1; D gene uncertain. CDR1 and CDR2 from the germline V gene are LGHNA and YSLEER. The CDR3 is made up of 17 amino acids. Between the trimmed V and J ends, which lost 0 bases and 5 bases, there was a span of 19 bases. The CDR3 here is CASSQEFTYGINTEAFF. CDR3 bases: TGCGCCAGCAGCCAAGAGTTTACTTACGGGATCAATACTGAAGCTTTCTTT.

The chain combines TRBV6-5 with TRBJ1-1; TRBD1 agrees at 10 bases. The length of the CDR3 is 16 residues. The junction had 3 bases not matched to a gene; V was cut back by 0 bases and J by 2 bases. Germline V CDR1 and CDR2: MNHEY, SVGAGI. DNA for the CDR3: TGTGCCAGCAGTTACTCCGGGACAGGGGAAAACACTGAAGCTTTCTTT. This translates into CASSYSGTGENTEAFF.

Written as DNA, the CDR3 is TGTGCCAGCAGTTACCCCAGGTACGAGCAGTACTTC. It encodes CASSYPRYEQYF. This chain uses TRBV6-2 or TRBV6-3 with TRBJ2-7; D ambiguous. The germline V gene encodes CDR1 MNHEY and CDR2 SVGEGT. CDR3 length: 12 residues. V lost 2 bases and J 4 bases, leaving 6 bases between the germline ends.

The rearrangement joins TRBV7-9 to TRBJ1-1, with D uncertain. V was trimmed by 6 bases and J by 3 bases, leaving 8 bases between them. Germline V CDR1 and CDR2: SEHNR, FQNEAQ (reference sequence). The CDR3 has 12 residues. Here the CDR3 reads CASRGGYTEAFF. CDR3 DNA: TGTGCCAGCAGGGGAGGATACACTGAAGCTTTCTTT.

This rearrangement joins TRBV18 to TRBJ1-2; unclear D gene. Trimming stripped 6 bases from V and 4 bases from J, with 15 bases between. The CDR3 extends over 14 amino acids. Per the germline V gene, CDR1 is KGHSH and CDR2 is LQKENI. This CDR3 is CASSSSGVPYGYTF. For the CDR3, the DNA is TGTGCCAGCTCCTCGTCCGGGGTACCCTATGGCTACACCTTC.

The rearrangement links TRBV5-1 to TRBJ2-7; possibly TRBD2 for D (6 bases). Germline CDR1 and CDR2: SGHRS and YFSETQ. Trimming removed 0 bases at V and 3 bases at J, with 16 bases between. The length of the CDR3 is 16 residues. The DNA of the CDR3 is TGCGCCAGCAGCTTGGCCCCGGACCGGGGAGGCTACGAGCAGTACTTC. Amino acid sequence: CASSLAPDRGGYEQYF.